What follows are 7 T cell receptor beta chains derived from one specimen sequenced in a study of cytomegalovirus exposure and HLA in healthy donors. PCR amplification relied on 60 Vbeta primers (plus 13 Jbeta primers). Only in-frame clones appear in the TCRdb table, and some are missing; sequencing was by immunoSEQ multiplex PCR. The data contain about 110,000 clones, about four fifths of them singletons. The specimen was PBMCs. The receptor source for this set is a man younger than 45 in good health and CMV-seronegative.

This clone was counted between two and nine times. The V gene is TRBV5-1, the J gene TRBJ2-5; 11 bases are shared with TRBD2. The tail of the sequence fits TRBJ2-7 better, so the J call may be wrong. The CDR3 covers 15 residues. Germline-derived CDR1 and CDR2 are SGHRS and YFSETQ. The CDR3 nucleotides read TGCGCCAGCAGCTTGCGCCTAGCGGGAGGATACGAGCAGTACTTC. Residues: CASSLRLAGGYEQYF.

This clone occurred a few times. J is TRBJ1-5 and V is TRBV7-9; 9 bases align to TRBD1. The CDR3 extends over 15 amino acids. V shed 4 bases, J shed 2 bases, and the junction held 3 bases outside the gene matches. Per the germline V gene, CDR1 is SEHNR and CDR2 is FQNEAQ (reference sequence). CDR3 sequence reads: CASSSQGAGNQPQHF. CDR3 DNA: TGTGCCAGCAGCTCACAGGGGGCCGGCAATCAGCCCCAGCATTTT.

This chain uses TRBV4-1 with TRBJ2-5; TRBD2 aligns across 14 bases. Per the germline V gene, CDR1 is MGHRA and CDR2 is YSYEKL. The CDR3 runs to 16 residues. V gave up 1 base and J gave up 3 bases; unmatched junction bases: 1. In DNA form, the CDR3 reads TGCGCCAGCAGCCAAGGACTAGCGGGGGGGAAAGAGACCCAGTACTTC. Translation gives CASSQGLAGGKETQYF.

V is TRBV25-1 and J is TRBJ1-1, with 10 positions matching TRBD1. The CDR3 totals 15 residues. Germline V gives CDR1 MGHDK, CDR2 SYGVNS. V was pared by 3 bases and J by 3 bases, with 4 bases of the junction left unmatched. CDR3 amino acids: CASSDPGTGDTEAFF. Here the CDR3 DNA reads TGTGCCAGCAGTGACCCCGGGACAGGGGACACTGAAGCTTTCTTT.

The rearrangement uses TRBV6-5 and TRBJ1-2; 11 bases are a match to TRBD1. Germline-derived CDR1 and CDR2 are MNHEY and SVGAGI. The CDR3 is 16 residues long. With 4 bases clipped from V and 5 bases from J, the junction kept 9 bases outside the gene matches. CDR3 residues: CASSSDRGRWPYGYTF. The CDR3 DNA is TGTGCCAGCAGTTCGGACAGGGGGCGGTGGCCATATGGCTACACCTTC.

This clone has a single count. The chain links TRBV11-2 to TRBJ1-4; tentatively, D is TRBD1 (6 bases). Trimming shortened V by 5 bases and J by 8 bases, and 18 bases separated the two germline ends. The CDR3 is 15 residues long. CDR1 is SGHAT and CDR2 is FQNNGV in the germline V gene. The CDR3 is CASSPLGGAGEKLFF. As DNA, the CDR3 is TGTGCCAGCAGCCCCCTGGGGGGGGCTGGGGAAAAACTGTTTTTT.

This clone was seen once. The CDR3 nucleotides read TGCGCCAGCAGAAGAGACACTCCCTACAATGAGCAGTTCTTC. It translates to CASRRDTPYNEQFF. This sequence joins TRBV5-1 and TRBJ2-1; no reliable D call. V shed 5 bases and J shed 2 bases, with 11 bases lying between them. The CDR3 consists of 14 residues. Germline V gene sequence: CDR1 SGHRS, CDR2 YFSETQ.